This T cell receptor (beta chain) was sequenced during a study of blood T cell repertoires in COVID-19. Study-wide context: The origin of the acute and convalescent COVID-19 samples was the United States, Italy and Spain. PBMCs, B-cell-depleted T cells, or T cells were the source of the cDNA or gDNA that made up the material.

In the authors' methods: Reference gene primers were amplified, and this amplification served to estimate nucleated cell counts. The repertoire was sequenced with immunoSEQ multiplex PCR; TCRdb's copy has only in-frame clones and lacks some. V and J calls plus clone size are reproduced from that table; the DNA served to infer D and trimming. This table has fewer than 250,000 clones, over 75% appearing once. The germline V gene has CDR1 KGHDR and CDR2 SFDVKD. CDR3 length equals 13 residues. V was pared by 4 bases and J by 7 bases, with 10 bases between. The chain uses TRBV24-1 and TRBJ1-3; D uncertain. The receptor was isolated from a woman aged 40 to 55 with acute or convalescent COVID-19. The sample was peripheral blood. CDR3 in DNA: TGTGCCACCAGTGACTGGGCTGCGAACACCATATATTTT. This translates into CATSDWAANTIYF.